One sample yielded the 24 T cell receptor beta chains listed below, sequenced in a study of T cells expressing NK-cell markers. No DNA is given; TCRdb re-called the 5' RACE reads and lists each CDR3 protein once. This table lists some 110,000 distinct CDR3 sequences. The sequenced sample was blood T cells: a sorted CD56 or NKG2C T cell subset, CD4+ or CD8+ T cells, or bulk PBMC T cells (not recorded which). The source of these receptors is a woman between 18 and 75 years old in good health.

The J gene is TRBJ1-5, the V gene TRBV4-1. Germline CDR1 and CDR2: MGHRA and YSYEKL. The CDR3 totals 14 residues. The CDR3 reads CASSQERINQPQHF.

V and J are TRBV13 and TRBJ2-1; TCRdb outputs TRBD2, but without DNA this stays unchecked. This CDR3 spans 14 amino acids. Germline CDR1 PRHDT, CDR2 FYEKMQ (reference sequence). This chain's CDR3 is CASSPRLAGNEQFF.

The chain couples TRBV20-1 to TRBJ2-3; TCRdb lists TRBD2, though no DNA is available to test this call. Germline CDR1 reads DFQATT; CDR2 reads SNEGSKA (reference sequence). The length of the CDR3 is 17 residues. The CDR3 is CSARVLAGGVSTDTQYF.

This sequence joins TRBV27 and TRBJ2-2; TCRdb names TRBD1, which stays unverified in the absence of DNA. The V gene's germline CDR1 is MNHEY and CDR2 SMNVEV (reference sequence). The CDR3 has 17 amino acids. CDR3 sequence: CASSRPPRLPGAGELFF.

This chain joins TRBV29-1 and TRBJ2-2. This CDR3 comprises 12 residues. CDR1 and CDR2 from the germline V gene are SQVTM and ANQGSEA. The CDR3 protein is CSVAAGTGELFF.

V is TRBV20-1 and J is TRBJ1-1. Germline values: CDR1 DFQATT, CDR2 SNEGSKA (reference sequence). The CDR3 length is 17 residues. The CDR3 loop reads CSARRISVPTMNTEAFF.

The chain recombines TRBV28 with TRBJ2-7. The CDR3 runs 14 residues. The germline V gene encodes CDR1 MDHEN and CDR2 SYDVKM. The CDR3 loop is CASSLGVPSYEQYF.

CDR3 sequence reads: CASSLAGSGANVLTF. V and J are TRBV11-2 and TRBJ2-6. The CDR3 has 15 residues. Per germline, CDR1 SGHAT and CDR2 FQNNGV.

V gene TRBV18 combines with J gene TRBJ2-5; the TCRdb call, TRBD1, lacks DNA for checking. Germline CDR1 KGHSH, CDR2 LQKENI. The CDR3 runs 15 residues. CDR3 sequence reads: CASSPRGGYQETQYF.

The CDR3 region is CASSLELSGSDTQYF. This rearrangement joins TRBV11-2 to TRBJ2-3; TCRdb proposes TRBD1, but this gene call is untestable without DNA. The CDR3 is made up of 15 amino acids. Germline CDR1 SGHAT, CDR2 FQNNGV.

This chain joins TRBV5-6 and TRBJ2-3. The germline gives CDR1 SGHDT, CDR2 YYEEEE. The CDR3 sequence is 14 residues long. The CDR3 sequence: CASSLVFGTDTQYF.

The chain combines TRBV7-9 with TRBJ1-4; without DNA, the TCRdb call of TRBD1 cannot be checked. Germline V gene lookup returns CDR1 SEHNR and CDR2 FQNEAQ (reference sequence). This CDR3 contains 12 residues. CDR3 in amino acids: CASSRLGGKLFF.

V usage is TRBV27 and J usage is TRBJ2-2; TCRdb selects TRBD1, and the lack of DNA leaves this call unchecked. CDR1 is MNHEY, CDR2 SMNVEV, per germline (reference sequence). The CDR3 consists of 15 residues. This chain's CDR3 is CASSLWTGRAGELFF.

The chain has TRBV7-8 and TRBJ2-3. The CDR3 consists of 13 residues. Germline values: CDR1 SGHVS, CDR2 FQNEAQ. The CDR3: CASSLALSDTQYF. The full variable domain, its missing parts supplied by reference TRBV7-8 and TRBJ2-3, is GAGVSQSPRYKVAKRGQDVALRCDPISGHVSLFWYQQALGQGPEFLTYFQNEAQLDKSGLPSDRFFAERPEGSVSTLKIQRTQQEDSAVYLCASSLALSDTQYFGPGTRLTVL.

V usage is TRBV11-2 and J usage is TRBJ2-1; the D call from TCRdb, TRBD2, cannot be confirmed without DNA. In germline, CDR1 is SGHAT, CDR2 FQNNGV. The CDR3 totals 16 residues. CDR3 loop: CASSPGTSGGGNEQFF.

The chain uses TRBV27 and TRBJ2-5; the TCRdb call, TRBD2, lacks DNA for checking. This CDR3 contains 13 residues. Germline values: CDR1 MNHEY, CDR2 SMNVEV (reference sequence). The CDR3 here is CASSTSGGETQYF.

The CDR3 sequence: CASSQDAGSSYEQYF. The V gene is TRBV4-2, the J gene TRBJ2-7; TCRdb's assignment of TRBD2 cannot be checked, as there is no DNA. Germline assignment: CDR1 LGHNA and CDR2 YNFKEQ. CDR3 length: 15 amino acids.

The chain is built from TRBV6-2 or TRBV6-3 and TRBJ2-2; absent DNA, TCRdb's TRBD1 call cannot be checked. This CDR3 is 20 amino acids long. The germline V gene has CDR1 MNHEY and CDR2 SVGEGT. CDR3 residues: CASSYYQGPPTPPNTGELFF.

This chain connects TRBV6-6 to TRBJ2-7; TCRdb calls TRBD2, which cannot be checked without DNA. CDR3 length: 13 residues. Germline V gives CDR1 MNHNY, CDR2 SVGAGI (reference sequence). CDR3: CASSQAAGYEQYF.

The CDR3 loop reads CSVRPGQGVNEQFF. The rearrangement links TRBV29-1 to TRBJ2-1; without DNA, the TCRdb call of TRBD1 cannot be checked. Looked up from germline, CDR1 is SQVTM and CDR2 is ANQGSEA. CDR3 length: 14 residues.

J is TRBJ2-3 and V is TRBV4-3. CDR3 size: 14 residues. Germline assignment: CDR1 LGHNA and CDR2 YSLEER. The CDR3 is CASSQGLAPDTQYF.

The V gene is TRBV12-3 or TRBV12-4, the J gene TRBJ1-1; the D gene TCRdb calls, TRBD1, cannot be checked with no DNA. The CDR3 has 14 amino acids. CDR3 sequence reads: CASSAGPQAGEAFF.

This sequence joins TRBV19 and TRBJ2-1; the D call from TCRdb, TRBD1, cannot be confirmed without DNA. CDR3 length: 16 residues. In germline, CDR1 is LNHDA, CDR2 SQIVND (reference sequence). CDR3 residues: CASSIPGSLIYNEQFF.

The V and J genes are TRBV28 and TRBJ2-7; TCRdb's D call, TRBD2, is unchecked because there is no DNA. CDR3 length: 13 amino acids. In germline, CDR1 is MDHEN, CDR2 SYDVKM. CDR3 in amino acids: CASSFEGTYEQYF.